This T cell receptor beta chain was captured in a study of cytomegalovirus exposure and HLA in healthy donors. Whole-study context: In terms of ancestry, the Caucasian-associated cluster contained 80% to 90% of the approximately 400 genotyped donors. Study-level points and caveats: Association with HLA alleles at 0.05 false discovery rate was found for 15,000 to 20,000 TCR beta sequences in a later analysis.

A word on this clone: Its antigen remains unknown.

The primer mix had 60 Vbeta and 13 Jbeta primers. TCRdb's table, derived via immunoSEQ multiplex PCR, lists solely in-frame clones and lacks some. The sample data list roughly 39,000 clones. The CDR3 sequence is 15 residues long. V trimming: 10 bases; J trimming: 5 bases; junction bases outside the gene matches: 11. CDR1 is ENHRY and CDR2 is SYGVKD in the germline V gene. Specimen: PBMCs. The gene calls are TRBV10-3 and TRBJ2-2; 9 bases match TRBD1. This sequence originates from a woman aged 25 to 39 in good health and CMV-seropositive. CDR3 sequence reads: CATISGTGSTGELFF. In DNA, the CDR3 is TGTGCCACGATCTCCGGGACAGGGAGTACCGGGGAGCTGTTTTTT.